This paragraph reports one T cell receptor beta chain. This entry is derived from a study of T cells after yellow fever vaccination. TCRdb re-called the 5' RACE reads with MiXCR, one entry per CDR3 protein. In the table there are approximately 260,000 distinct CDR3 sequences, 10% to 15% of which are singletons. V was cut by 6 bases and J by 1 base, with 17 bases left in between. The CDR3 length is 16 residues. Germline V CDR1 and CDR2: MDHEN, SYDVKM. Sequencing used CD4+ T cells sorted from PBMCs, obtained 45 days after the yellow fever booster vaccination. This TCR came from a man aged 25 to 40 who received the YFV17D yellow fever vaccine. The chain recombines TRBV28 with TRBJ2-3; D remains ambiguous. Written as DNA, the CDR3 is TGTGCCAGCAGCCCAAGGGTGGCTAGGGGCACAGATACGCAGTATTTT. This gives the protein CASSPRVARGTDTQYF.